The T cell receptor (beta chain) described here comes from a study of shared clonotypes between healthy human individuals. The wider study: Donor ages ranged 18 to 49 years: a couple of women, three men. Per donor, three plates held CD4 naive cells, three held CD4 memory, two held CD8 naive and one held CD8 memory.

General observations from the study: Memory subsets had estimated richness that was generally smaller than that of naive subsets. An anticipated effect of sequencing depth on clonotype sharing among donors was recognized.

V lost 4 bases to trimming and J lost 1 base, with 23 bases between them. The CDR3 length is 19 residues. Profiled with immunoSEQ multiplex PCR; TCRdb holds only in-frame clones, not every one. Of millions of clones in the sample, 85% to 95% were seen once. Note on this clone: Its antigen remains unknown.

The chain employs TRBV23-1 and TRBJ1-5, with TRBD1 as a possible D gene (6 bases). TRBV23-1 has ORF status, its function being uncertain. The sequence was obtained from a man aged 18 to 29 in good health. The sequenced sample consisted of naive CD4+ T cells sorted from blood. Indicated subset: CD45RA+ positively selected. The CDR3 DNA sequence: TGCGCCAGCAGTCCAGTCTTCGAGACAGGCGGACTAAGCAATCAGCCCCAGCATTTT. Translated, it gives CASSPVFETGGLSNQPQHF.